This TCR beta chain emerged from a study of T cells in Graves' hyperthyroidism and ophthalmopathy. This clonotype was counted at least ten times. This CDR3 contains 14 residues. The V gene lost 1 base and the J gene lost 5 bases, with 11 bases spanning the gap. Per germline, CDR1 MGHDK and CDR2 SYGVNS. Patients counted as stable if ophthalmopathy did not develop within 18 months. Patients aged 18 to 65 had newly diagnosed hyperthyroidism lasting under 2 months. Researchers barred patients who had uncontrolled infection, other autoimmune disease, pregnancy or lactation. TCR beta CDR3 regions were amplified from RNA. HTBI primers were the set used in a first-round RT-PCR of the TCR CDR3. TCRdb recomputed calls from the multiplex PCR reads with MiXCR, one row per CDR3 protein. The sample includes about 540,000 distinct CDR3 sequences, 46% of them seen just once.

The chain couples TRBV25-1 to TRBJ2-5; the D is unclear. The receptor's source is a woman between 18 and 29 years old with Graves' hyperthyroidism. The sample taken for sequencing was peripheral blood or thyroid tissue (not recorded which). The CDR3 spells CASSESLLLETQYF. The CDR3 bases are TGTGCCAGCAGTGAATCCCTCCTTCTTGAGACCCAGTACTTC.